These 7 T cell receptor beta chains were sequenced from one sample in a study of blood T cell repertoires in COVID-19. The data were produced by immunoSEQ multiplex PCR, yet TCRdb's version contains in-frame clones alone and is incomplete. The data contain about 150,000 clones, roughly 88% of them seen just once; the ten biggest clones take up roughly 5%. The sequencing sample was made of PBMCs or T cells enriched from blood (not recorded which). The receptors were sampled from a man aged 70 or older who had been exposed to COVID-19.

This clone was recorded a few times. J is TRBJ2-7 and V is TRBV4-3; D perhaps matches TRBD1 (5 bases). V was cut by 0 bases and J by 2 bases, with 11 bases left in between. The CDR3 is 15 residues long. The V gene's germline CDR1 is LGHNA and CDR2 YSLEER. CDR3 DNA sequence: TGCGCCAGCAGCCAAGATCCCGACAGACCCTACGAGCAGTACTTC. Protein: CASSQDPDRPYEQYF.

The chain couples TRBV18 to TRBJ1-2; D unresolved. This CDR3 is 13 amino acids long. Germline CDR1 KGHSH, CDR2 LQKENI. V was clipped by 2 bases and J by 8 bases, with 12 bases between them. CDR3 region: CASSPEEGGGYTF. CDR3 DNA sequence: TGTGCCAGCTCACCAGAAGAGGGTGGAGGCTACACCTTC.

This sequence joins TRBV19 and TRBJ1-1; tentatively, D is TRBD1 (6 bases). The CDR3 covers 14 residues. The germline gives CDR1 LNHDA, CDR2 SQIVND (reference sequence). The V and J ends lost 5 bases and 0 bases respectively, with 10 bases between them. For the CDR3, the DNA is TGTGCCAGTAGTCCGGGACAACTGAACACTGAAGCTTTCTTT. It codes for CASSPGQLNTEAFF.

The genes are TRBV18 and TRBJ1-5, with D perhaps TRBD1 (5 bases). The V gene's germline CDR1 is KGHSH and CDR2 LQKENI. Trimming stripped 2 bases from V and 7 bases from J, with 12 bases between. This CDR3 has 14 amino acids. CDR3 nucleotide sequence: TGTGCCAGCTCACCAAACGGGGGGGAGCAGCCCCAGCATTTT. Its translation: CASSPNGGEQPQHF.

The gene calls are TRBV2 and TRBJ2-1, with D possibly matching TRBD2 (6 bases). The CDR3 runs to 12 residues. From germline, CDR1 is SNHLY and CDR2 FYNNEI. V was cut by 10 bases and J by 7 bases, with 14 bases left in between. This CDR3 reads CAIPGGLNEQFF. The CDR3 DNA sequence: TGTGCCATCCCTGGAGGGTTAAATGAGCAGTTCTTC.

This clone showed up just once. The chain has TRBV4-1 and TRBJ2-7; 9 bases fit TRBD1. Germline CDR1 is MGHRA and CDR2 is YSYEKL. This CDR3 comprises 13 residues. J gave up 7 bases and V 0 bases, and 1 base lay outside the gene matches. The CDR3 is CASSQETGGEQYF. The CDR3 coding sequence is TGCGCCAGCAGCCAAGAGACAGGGGGAGAGCAGTACTTC.

The chain joins TRBV19 to TRBJ2-7, with 7 bases matching TRBD1. The CDR3 covers 15 residues. V shed 1 base and J 6 bases; nucleotides not matched to a gene: 9. Germline-derived CDR1 and CDR2 are LNHDA and SQIVND (reference sequence). The CDR3 DNA reads as TGTGCCAGTAGTATAGTAGACAGGGATGTGAGCGAGCAGTACTTC. Its translation is CASSIVDRDVSEQYF.